Listed below are T cell receptor beta chains from one sample, sequenced in a study of cytotoxic CD8 clonotypes in ibrutinib-treated CLL. Measured with immunoSEQ multiplex PCR; TCRdb has only the in-frame clones, and not every one. The profile shows about 160,000 clones, 81% of them singletons. The sample here was PBMCs, taken after 12 months of ibrutinib treatment. These receptors were collected from a human donor with chronic lymphocytic leukemia. Both conserved end residues are part of each CDR3. A D gene is named only where the DNA matches it firmly. Some rows mark clone size as missing; the rest say once, few, many or name a class of expanded clone.

abundance	v_gene	len	j_gene	d_gene	CDR3aa
.	TRBV7-2	15	TRBJ2-3	.	CASSLLAASGDTQYF
.	TRBV6-6	14	TRBJ2-7	.	CASSGRTSHYEQYF
.	TRBV18	17	TRBJ2-3	TRBD2	CASSLAGAQISTDTQYF
.	TRBV4-3	13	TRBJ2-1	TRBD2	CASSRTSGRPEFF
.	TRBV15	15	TRBJ1-1	.	CATSRGTQKNTEAFF
.	TRBV5-1	13	TRBJ2-5	.	CASSSRPQETQYF
.	TRBV7-2	14	TRBJ2-7	TRBD2	CASSLELAGGKQYF
.	TRBV14	16	TRBJ2-1	TRBD2	CASSHLAGGLYNEQFF
once	TRBV7-3	17	TRBJ1-2	.	CASSLKSPLGFDYGYTF
.	TRBV18	16	TRBJ2-1	.	CASSPASVGQGNEQFF
.	TRBV10-3	12	TRBJ1-1	.	CAIRTGSTEAFF
.	TRBV7-9	14	TRBJ1-3	TRBD1	CASSRGQAENTIYF
.	TRBV29-1	15	TRBJ2-1	TRBD1	CSGERYGQVQDEQFF
.	TRBV5-1	14	TRBJ2-3	TRBD1	CASSVGTGQDTQYF
.	TRBV14	13	TRBJ1-3	.	CASSLNSGNTIYF
.	TRBV7-2	16	TRBJ2-5	.	CASSLLLTHPQETQYF
.	TRBV27	17	TRBJ2-7	TRBD2	CASSSDSWGGGIYEQYF
.	TRBV27	14	TRBJ1-5	.	CASMRGGSGQPQHF
few	TRBV28	13	TRBJ1-2	.	CASSLIRGSGYTF
.	TRBV9	15	TRBJ1-5	.	CASSVDWTPNQPQHF
once	TRBV27	15	TRBJ1-1	.	CASSVSRDSRLGAFF
once	TRBV9	15	TRBJ1-4	.	CASSVFGVPNEKLFF
.	TRBV30	11	TRBJ2-5	.	CAWSVQGAQYF
.	TRBV28	18	TRBJ1-2	TRBD1	CASSPSGRDRPRGYGYTF
.	TRBV30	16	TRBJ1-4	.	CAWSWGGDPTNEKLFF